One sample yielded the 12 T cell receptor beta chains listed below, sequenced in a study of human T cells and chemical hapten exposure. Using its own MiXCR run on the RACE reads, TCRdb lists one record per CDR3 protein. The data show 250,000 or so distinct CDR3 sequences, with approximately 7.5% seen just once and 0.9% to 1.5% held by the top ten. As to time point: pre-sensitization, week 0. Treatment here: therapeutic diphenylcyclopropenone sensitization with weekly scalp DPC. This specimen was whole blood, taken in connection with sensitization to the hapten diphenylcyclopropenone (DPC). These receptors all stem from a man between 18 and 29 years old with alopecia areata. Some clones in this sample may be carry-over from other donors' samples.

The rearrangement links TRBV6-2 or TRBV6-3 to TRBJ1-1; tentative D call: TRBD1 (5 bases). CDR3 length: 12 residues. Trimming shortened V by 2 bases and J by 8 bases, and 9 bases separated the two germline ends. The germline gives CDR1 MNHEY, CDR2 SVGEGT. The CDR3 loop reads CASSYAGTEAFF. The CDR3 nucleotides read TGTGCCAGCAGTTACGCCGGGACGGAAGCTTTCTTT.

This clonotype turned up a few times. The chain uses TRBV20-1 and TRBJ1-2; a weak D match, TRBD1 (6 bases). Germline V gene lookup returns CDR1 DFQATT and CDR2 SNEGSKA (reference sequence). This CDR3 has 13 residues. CDR3 amino acids: CSIRDNFAYGYTF. In nucleotides, the CDR3 is TGCAGCATCCGGGACAATTTTGCCTATGGCTACACCTTC.

This clonotype showed up many times. The J gene is TRBJ1-6, the V gene TRBV3-1; D ambiguous. This CDR3 comprises 13 residues. The germline V gene encodes CDR1 LGHDT and CDR2 YNNKEL (reference sequence). The V end lost 1 base, the J end lost 6 bases, and 4 bases lay between the germline ends. As DNA, the CDR3 is TGTGCCAGCAGCCAAGTTGTTAATTCACCCCTCCACTTT. This codes for CASSQVVNSPLHF.

This clonotype was counted only a few times. The rearrangement uses TRBV27 and TRBJ2-7; 7 bases fit TRBD2. Germline CDR1 and CDR2: MNHEY and SMNVEV (reference sequence). Trimming took 2 bases from V and 3 from J; bases not matched to a gene: 13. CDR3 length: 17 residues. The CDR3 protein is CASSLNLPERDYYEQYV. The CDR3 DNA reads as TGTGCCAGCAGTTTAAATCTTCCGGAAAGGGACTACTACGAGCAGTACGTC.

V is TRBV28 and J is TRBJ2-7; 8 bases match TRBD2. CDR3 size: 17 residues. Germline-derived CDR1 and CDR2 are MDHEN and SYDVKM. V dropped 4 bases and J dropped 5; count of bases not matched to a gene: 16. The CDR3 DNA follows: TGTGCCAGCAGTTCCCAGGGTAGAGCGGGGGAACGGCACGAGCAGTACTTC. This translates into CASSSQGRAGERHEQYF.

This clonotype came up a few times. This sequence joins TRBV7-2 and TRBJ1-1; D may be TRBD1 (5 bases). The germline V gene encodes CDR1 SGHTA and CDR2 FQGNSA. CDR3 size: 14 residues. V lost 5 bases to trimming and J lost 6 bases, with 16 bases between them. In nucleotides, the CDR3 is TGTGCCAGCAGCCCTGGGCAGGGTTCAGCTGAAGCTTTCTTT. This codes for CASSPGQGSAEAFF.

The rearrangement joins TRBV3-1 to TRBJ2-7; D is unclear. This CDR3 contains 12 residues. Germline loops: CDR1 LGHDT, CDR2 YNNKEL (reference sequence). V was clipped by 1 base and J by 3 bases, with 4 bases between them. CDR3 nucleotides: TGTGCCAGCAGCCAAGTACACTACGAGCAGTACTTC. As protein: CASSQVHYEQYF.

This clonotype appeared a few times. The CDR3 is CASSQGGGVDEKLFF. CDR3 bases: TGTGCCAGCAGCCAAGGGGGAGGCGTTGATGAAAAACTGTTTTTT. This rearrangement joins TRBV4-2 to TRBJ1-4; no clear D gene. V was clipped by 1 base and J by 6 bases, with 12 bases between them. The CDR3 is 15 amino acids. Looked up from germline, CDR1 is LGHNA and CDR2 is YNFKEQ.

This clonotype was seen repeatedly, ten times or more. The chain combines TRBV7-9 with TRBJ1-1, with a tentative D call TRBD1 (5 bases). Germline CDR1 reads SEHNR; CDR2 reads FQNEAQ (reference sequence). CDR3 length: 13 amino acids. The ends were cut back, 3 bases at V and 3 bases at J, with 8 bases in the middle. The CDR3: CASSFREDTEAFF. The CDR3 nucleotides are TGTGCCAGCAGCTTCAGGGAGGACACTGAAGCTTTCTTT.

This sequence joins TRBV12-3 or TRBV12-4 and TRBJ2-1; TRBD1 matches 8 bases. The CDR3 sequence is 15 residues long. After removal of 3 bases from V and 8 bases from J, the junction contained 9 bases not matched to a gene. Here the CDR3 reads CASSFRQGAVDEQFF. The CDR3 coding sequence is TGTGCCAGCAGTTTCCGGCAGGGGGCGGTCGATGAGCAGTTCTTC.

Ten or more counts support this clonotype. The chain is built from TRBV7-2 and TRBJ1-4; the D is unclear. Germline V lookup: CDR1 SGHTA, CDR2 FQGNSA. Trimming cost V 5 bases and J 13 bases, with 17 bases left between them. This CDR3 contains 13 residues. The CDR3 nucleotides read TGTGCCAGCAGCCCAGAACTCGGACGTACACTGTTTTTT. Translating gives CASSPELGRTLFF.

The CDR3 loop reads CASSLALGLAGAHNEQFF. CDR3 bases: TGTGCCAGCAGTTTAGCCCTCGGACTAGCGGGGGCCCACAATGAGCAGTTCTTC. The genes are TRBV27 and TRBJ2-1; 13 bases agree with TRBD2. After removal of 2 bases from V and 5 bases from J, the junction contained 9 bases not matched to a gene. Germline CDR1 reads MNHEY; CDR2 reads SMNVEV (reference sequence). The CDR3 has 18 residues.